The T cell receptor beta chain under discussion was sequenced for a study of cytomegalovirus exposure and HLA in healthy donors. Turning to the study itself: Of several hundred genotyped donors, more than 75% clustered with self-reported Caucasian donors. General observations from the study: The authors later linked a missense DCLRE1C variant to TCR beta V- and J-gene trimming. As confirmed in vitro, three CMV-associated chains were specific for CMV antigens.

The PCR was carried out with 60 Vbeta primers and 13 Jbeta primers. Sequenced by immunoSEQ multiplex PCR; TCRdb stores in-frame clones only, minus some. In the table there are approximately 160,000 clones, about four fifths of which are singletons. With respect to this clone: Its specificity is not known.

This CDR3 contains 15 residues. The germline gives CDR1 SGHDT, CDR2 YYEEEE. The ends were cut back, 0 bases at V and 4 bases at J, with 14 bases in the middle. Material: PBMCs. The TCR comes from a male donor in good health and CMV-seropositive. The V gene is TRBV5-6, the J gene TRBJ2-7; TRBD1 is a possible D gene (6 bases). CDR3 region: CASSLAPGAYYEQYF. Here the CDR3 DNA reads TGTGCCAGCAGCTTGGCCCCAGGGGCATATTACGAGCAGTACTTC.